This entry features one T cell receptor beta chain sequence. The data derive from a study of blood T cell repertoires in COVID-19. TCRdb's copy holds only in-frame clones and misses some; the assay was immunoSEQ multiplex PCR. The sample consists of about 400,000 clones, around 92% of them appearing once. Germline V gene data show CDR1 as SEHNR and CDR2 as FQNEAQ (reference sequence). The CDR3 runs to 15 residues. J was trimmed by 5 bases and V by 5 bases; bases with no gene match: 11. This sequence was found in a woman in her thirties who had recovered from COVID-19. The chain links TRBV7-9 to TRBJ2-7, with 8 bases lining up with TRBD1. Material for sequencing was PBMCs or T cells enriched from blood (not recorded which). CDR3 region: CASSPGQGAYHEQYF. CDR3 bases: TGTGCCAGCAGCCCCGGACAGGGTGCGTACCACGAGCAGTACTTC.